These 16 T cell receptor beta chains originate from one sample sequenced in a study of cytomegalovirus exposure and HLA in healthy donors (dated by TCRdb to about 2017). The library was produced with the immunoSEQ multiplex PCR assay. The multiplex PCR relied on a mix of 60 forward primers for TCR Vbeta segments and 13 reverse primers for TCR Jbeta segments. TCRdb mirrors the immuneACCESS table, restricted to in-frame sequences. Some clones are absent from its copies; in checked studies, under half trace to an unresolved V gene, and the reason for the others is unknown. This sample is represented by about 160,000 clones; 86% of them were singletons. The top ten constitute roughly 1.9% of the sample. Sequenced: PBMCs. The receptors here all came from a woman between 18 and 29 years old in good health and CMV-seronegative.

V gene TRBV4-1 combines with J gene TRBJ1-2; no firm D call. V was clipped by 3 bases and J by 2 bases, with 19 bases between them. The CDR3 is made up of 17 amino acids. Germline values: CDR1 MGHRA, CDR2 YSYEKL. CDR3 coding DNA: TGCGCCAGCAGCCAGCTCCCGAACTCCCTCACCAACTATGGCTACACCTTC. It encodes CASSQLPNSLTNYGYTF.

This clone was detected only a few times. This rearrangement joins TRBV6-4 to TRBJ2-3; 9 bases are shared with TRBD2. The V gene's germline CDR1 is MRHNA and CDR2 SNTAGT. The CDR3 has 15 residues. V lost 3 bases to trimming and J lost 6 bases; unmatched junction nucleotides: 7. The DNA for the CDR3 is TGTGCCAGCAGTGAATCGGGACTAGCATCCGATACGCAGTATTTT. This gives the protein CASSESGLASDTQYF.

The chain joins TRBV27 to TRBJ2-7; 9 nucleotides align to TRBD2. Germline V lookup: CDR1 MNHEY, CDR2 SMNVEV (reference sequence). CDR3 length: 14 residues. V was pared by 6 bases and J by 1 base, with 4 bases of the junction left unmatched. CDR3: CASRIAGESYEQYF. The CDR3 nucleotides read TGTGCCAGCAGAATAGCGGGAGAATCCTACGAGCAGTACTTC.

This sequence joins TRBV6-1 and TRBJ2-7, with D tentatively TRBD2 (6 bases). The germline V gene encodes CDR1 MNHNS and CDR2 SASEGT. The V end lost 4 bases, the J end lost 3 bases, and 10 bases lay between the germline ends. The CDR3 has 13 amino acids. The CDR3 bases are TGTGCCAGCAGTGTTAGCGGACTCTACGAGCAGTACTTC. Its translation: CASSVSGLYEQYF.

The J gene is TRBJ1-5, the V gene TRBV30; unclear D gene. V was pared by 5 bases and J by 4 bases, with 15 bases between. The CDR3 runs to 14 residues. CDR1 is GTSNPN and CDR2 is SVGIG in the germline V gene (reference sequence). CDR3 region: CAWSRTGSNQPQHF. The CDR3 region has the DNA TGTGCCTGGTCGAGAACGGGTTCAAATCAGCCCCAGCATTTT.

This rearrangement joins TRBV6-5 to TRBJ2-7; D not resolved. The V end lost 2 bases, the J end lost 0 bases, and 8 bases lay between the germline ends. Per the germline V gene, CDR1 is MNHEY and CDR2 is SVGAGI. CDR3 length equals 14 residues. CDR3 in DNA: TGTGCCAGCAGTTACGACGGAGACTCCTACGAGCAGTACTTC. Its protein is CASSYDGDSYEQYF.

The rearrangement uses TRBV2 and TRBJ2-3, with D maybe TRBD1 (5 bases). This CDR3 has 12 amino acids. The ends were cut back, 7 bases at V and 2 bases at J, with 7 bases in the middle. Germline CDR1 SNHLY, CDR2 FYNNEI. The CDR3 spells CASTGFTDTQYF. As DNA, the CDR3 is TGTGCCAGCACAGGGTTCACAGATACGCAGTATTTT.

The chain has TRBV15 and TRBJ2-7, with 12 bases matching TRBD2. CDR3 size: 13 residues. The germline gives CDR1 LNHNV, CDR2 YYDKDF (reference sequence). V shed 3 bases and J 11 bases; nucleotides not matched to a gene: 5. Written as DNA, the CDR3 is TGTGCCACCAGCAGGACTAGCGGGAGTGAGGAGTACTTC. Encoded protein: CATSRTSGSEEYF.

Here the CDR3 reads CASSELVGGNNEQFF. CDR3 sequence (DNA): TGTGCCAGCAGTGAACTGGTGGGGGGTAACAATGAGCAGTTCTTC. The chain employs TRBV6-1 and TRBJ2-1; possible D gene TRBD2, 6 bases. This CDR3 region has 15 residues. Germline V gene sequence: CDR1 MNHNS, CDR2 SASEGT. V lost 2 bases and J 5 bases, leaving 13 bases between the germline ends.

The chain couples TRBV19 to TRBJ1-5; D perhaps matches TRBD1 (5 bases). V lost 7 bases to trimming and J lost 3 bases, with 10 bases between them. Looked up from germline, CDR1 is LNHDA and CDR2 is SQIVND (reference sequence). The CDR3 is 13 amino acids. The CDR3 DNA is TGTGCCAGTACCGACAGACCCAATCAGCCCCAGCATTTT. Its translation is CASTDRPNQPQHF.

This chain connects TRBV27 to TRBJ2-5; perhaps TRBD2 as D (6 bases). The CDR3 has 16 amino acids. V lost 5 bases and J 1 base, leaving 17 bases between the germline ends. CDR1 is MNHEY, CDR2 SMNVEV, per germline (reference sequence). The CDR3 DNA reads TGTGCCAGCAGTCCAGGTCTCGGGGGACTCCAAGAGACCCAGTACTTC. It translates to CASSPGLGGLQETQYF.

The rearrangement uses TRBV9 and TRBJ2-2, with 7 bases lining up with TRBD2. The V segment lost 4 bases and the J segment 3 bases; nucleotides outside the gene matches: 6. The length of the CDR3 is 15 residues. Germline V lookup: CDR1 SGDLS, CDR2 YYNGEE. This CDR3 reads CASSTWTSDTGELFF. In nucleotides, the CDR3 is TGTGCCAGCAGCACATGGACTAGTGACACCGGGGAGCTGTTTTTT.

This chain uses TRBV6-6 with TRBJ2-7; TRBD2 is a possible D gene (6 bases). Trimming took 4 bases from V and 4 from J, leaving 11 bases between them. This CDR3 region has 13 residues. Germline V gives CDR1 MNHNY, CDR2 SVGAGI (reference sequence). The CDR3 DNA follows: TGTGCCAGCAGTTCCCTGGCGGGATACGAGCAGTACTTC. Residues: CASSSLAGYEQYF.

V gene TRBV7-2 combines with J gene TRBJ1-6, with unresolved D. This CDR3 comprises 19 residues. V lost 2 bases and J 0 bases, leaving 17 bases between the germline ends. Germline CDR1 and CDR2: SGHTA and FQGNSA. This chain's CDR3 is CASSLRSGSSSSYNSPLHF. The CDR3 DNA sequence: TGTGCCAGCAGCTTACGTTCAGGTTCCTCGAGCTCCTATAATTCACCCCTCCACTTT.

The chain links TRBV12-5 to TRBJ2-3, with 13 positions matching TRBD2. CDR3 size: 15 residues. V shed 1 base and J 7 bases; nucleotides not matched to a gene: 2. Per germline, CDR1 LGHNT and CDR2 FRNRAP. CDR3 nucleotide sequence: TGTGCTAGTGGTTTGGGGACTAGCGGGAGAAATACGCAGTATTTT. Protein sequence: CASGLGTSGRNTQYF.

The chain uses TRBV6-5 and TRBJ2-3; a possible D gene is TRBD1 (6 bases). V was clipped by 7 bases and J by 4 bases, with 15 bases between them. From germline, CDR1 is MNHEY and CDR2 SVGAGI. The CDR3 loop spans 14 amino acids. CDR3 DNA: TGTGCCAGCAAACAGGGAGTGACATCAGATACGCAGTATTTT. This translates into CASKQGVTSDTQYF.